This T cell receptor beta chain comes out of a study of CD4+ T cells in melanoma. The length of the CDR3 is 15 residues. V lost 5 bases to trimming and J lost 0 bases, with 10 bases between them. Germline assignment: CDR1 MNHEY and CDR2 SVGAGI. Generated by immunoSEQ multiplex PCR, the TCRdb table keeps only in-frame clones and is missing some. The sample has about 50,000 clones, nearly 90% seen once. The sample comprised peripheral blood. The sequence derives from a human donor with melanoma. The chain is built from TRBV6-5 and TRBJ1-4, with D uncertain. CDR3 in DNA: TGTGCCAGCAGTCTAGCCCCGGCAACTAATGAAAAACTGTTTTTT. This gives the protein CASSLAPATNEKLFF.